A single sample gave rise to the 27 T cell receptor beta chains below, sequenced in a study of shared clonotypes between healthy human individuals. The assay was immunoSEQ multiplex PCR, and TCRdb's table has in-frame clones only and misses some. In the table there are under 2.5 million clones, 80% to 95% of which are singletons. The specimen was naive CD4+ T cells from PBMCs. The sample's subset: CD45RA+ positively selected. These receptors were collected from a man between 18 and 29 years old in good health. Some clones in this sample may be carry-over from other donors' samples.

V gene TRBV25-1 combines with J gene TRBJ1-4, with D unresolved. CDR3 length equals 13 residues. Trimming left V 6 bases short and J 4 bases short, with 9 bases between. Germline CDR1 and CDR2: MGHDK and SYGVNS. Here the CDR3 reads CASRGSFNEKLFF. CDR3 nucleotide sequence: TGTGCCAGCAGGGGCAGCTTTAATGAAAAACTGTTTTTT.

The chain carries TRBV6-1 and TRBJ2-7; TRBD1 aligns across 10 bases. The V gene's germline CDR1 is MNHNS and CDR2 SASEGT. V lost 7 bases, J lost 3 bases, and 6 bases stayed unmatched. This CDR3 is built from 14 residues. The CDR3 here is CASKPGTGVYEQYF. The CDR3 DNA reads TGTGCCAGCAAACCCGGGACAGGGGTCTACGAGCAGTACTTC.

Regarding this clone: In the same sample, other DNA sequences code for this CDR3. The chain links TRBV7-3 to TRBJ2-3; no clear D gene. CDR1 is SGHTA and CDR2 is FQGTGA in the germline V gene. The CDR3 loop spans 13 amino acids. V gave up 5 bases and J gave up 2 bases, with 8 bases separating them. In DNA form, the CDR3 reads TGTGCCAGCAGCCTAGGGTCCACAGATACGCAGTATTTT. Translation: CASSLGSTDTQYF. The full variable domain, in which reference TRBV7-3 and TRBJ2-3 provide the parts outside the CDR3, is GAGVSQTPSNKVTEKGKYVELRCDPISGHTALYWYRQSLGQGPEFLIYFQGTGAADDSGLPNDRFFAVRPEGSVSTLKIQRTERGDSAVYLCASSLGSTDTQYFGPGTRLTVL.

The chain joins TRBV6-5 to TRBJ1-2, with D tentatively TRBD1 (5 bases). The CDR3 loop spans 14 amino acids. Deletions cut 0 bases from V and 4 bases from J, with 9 bases between. Per the germline V gene, CDR1 is MNHEY and CDR2 is SVGAGI. The CDR3 DNA reads as TGTGCCAGCAGTTACTCCGACAGTACCTATGGCTACACCTTC. Residues: CASSYSDSTYGYTF.

This chain links TRBV27 with TRBJ2-3; TRBD2 matches at 9 bases. V dropped 6 bases and J dropped 6; count of bases not matched to a gene: 10. The CDR3 spans 15 residues. Per the germline V gene, CDR1 is MNHEY and CDR2 is SMNVEV (reference sequence). Here the CDR3 DNA reads TGTGCCAGCAGCGAGAGACTAGCGGTTCGGGATACGCAGTATTTT. It yields the protein CASSERLAVRDTQYF.

Of note for this clone: In the same sample, other DNA sequences code for this CDR3. The rearrangement links TRBV18 to TRBJ2-3; no clear D. Looked up from germline, CDR1 is KGHSH and CDR2 is LQKENI. The CDR3 is made up of 13 amino acids. Trimming removed 6 bases from V and 0 bases from J, with 7 bases in between. The CDR3 reads CASSLTSTDTQYF. DNA of the CDR3: TGTGCCAGCTCCCTGACGAGCACAGATACGCAGTATTTT.

The rearrangement links TRBV7-9 to TRBJ2-3; D not certain. The CDR3 consists of 15 residues. Germline loops: CDR1 SEHNR, CDR2 FQNEAQ (reference sequence). Trimming removed 5 bases from V and 1 base from J, with 13 bases in between. The CDR3 DNA reads as TGTGCCAGCAGCCACAAATTGGACGGCACAGATACGCAGTATTTT. Protein product: CASSHKLDGTDTQYF.

The genes are TRBV5-4 and TRBJ1-2; D ambiguous. The V end was cut by 4 bases, the J end by 3 bases, with 10 bases between. The germline CDR1 and CDR2 sequences are SGHNT and YYREEE (reference sequence). This CDR3 has 13 residues. The CDR3 protein is CASSGDGHYGYTF. The CDR3 DNA reads as TGTGCCAGCAGCGGTGACGGCCACTATGGCTACACCTTC.

This chain uses TRBV19 with TRBJ1-1; D is perhaps TRBD1 (5 bases). CDR3 length equals 15 residues. The germline gives CDR1 LNHDA, CDR2 SQIVND (reference sequence). V was shortened by 1 base and J by 3 bases, with 12 bases between the two germline ends. The CDR3 region is CASSIGRQSHTEAFF. In DNA, the CDR3 is TGTGCCAGTAGTATAGGACGACAGTCTCACACTGAAGCTTTCTTT.

The rearrangement links TRBV7-2 to TRBJ2-1; the match to TRBD2 covers 9 bases. The V gene end was trimmed by 3 bases and the J gene end by 9 bases; junction bases not matched to a gene: 3. The germline gives CDR1 SGHTA, CDR2 FQGNSA. The CDR3 covers 13 residues. The CDR3 region has the DNA TGTGCCAGCAGCTTGGGACTAGCAGCTGAGCAGTTCTTC. This sequence encodes CASSLGLAAEQFF.

On this clone itself: Other nucleotide sequences from this sample produce the same CDR3. The CDR3 is CASRVTGDTEAFF. As DNA, the CDR3 is TGTGCCAGCAGGGTGACAGGGGACACTGAAGCTTTCTTT. V gene TRBV28 combines with J gene TRBJ1-1; 8 bases match TRBD1. This CDR3 spans 13 amino acids. V trimming: 6 bases; J trimming: 3 bases; junction bases outside the gene matches: 3. The germline CDR1 and CDR2 sequences are MDHEN and SYDVKM.

This clone has a single count. This chain uses TRBV6-6 with TRBJ1-6; D is ambiguous. This CDR3 is 14 amino acids long. V was shortened by 0 bases and J by 6 bases, with 6 bases between the two germline ends. Germline CDR1 is MNHNY and CDR2 is SVGAGI (reference sequence). The CDR3 DNA follows: TGTGCCAGCAGTTACTCACAGTCTAATTCACCCCTCCACTTT. This gives the protein CASSYSQSNSPLHF.

The J gene is TRBJ2-2, the V gene TRBV9; TRBD2 agrees at 9 bases. The CDR3 covers 18 residues. After removal of 3 bases from V and 5 bases from J, the junction contained 14 bases not matched to a gene. Germline V gives CDR1 SGDLS, CDR2 YYNGEE. The DNA for the CDR3 is TGTGCCAGCAGCGACCTCCCCGGGATAGCGGGAGAAACCGGGGAGCTGTTTTTT. Protein sequence: CASSDLPGIAGETGELFF.

J is TRBJ2-2 and V is TRBV30; TRBD1 is a possible D gene (5 bases). The CDR3 totals 11 residues. Germline V gives CDR1 GTSNPN, CDR2 SVGIG (reference sequence). Between the trimmed V and J ends, which lost 5 bases and 4 bases, there was a span of 5 bases. CDR3 coding DNA: TGTGCCTGGCAGGGCACCGGGGAGCTGTTTTTT. It specifies CAWQGTGELFF.

This clone was seen only once. V is TRBV6-1 and J is TRBJ2-3, with a possible D match to TRBD2 (6 bases). The CDR3 runs 14 residues. Trimming removed 5 bases from V and 6 bases from J, with 15 bases in between. Germline CDR1 and CDR2: MNHNS and SASEGT. Here the CDR3 reads CASSYNPREDTQYF. As DNA, the CDR3 is TGTGCCAGCAGTTATAATCCCCGGGAGGATACGCAGTATTTT.

The V gene is TRBV6-1, the J gene TRBJ1-5; possible D gene TRBD1, 5 bases. V was clipped by 4 bases and J by 3 bases, with 7 bases between them. CDR1 MNHNS and CDR2 SASEGT come from the germline V gene. This CDR3 has 13 amino acids. CDR3 loop: CASSARVNQPQHF. The CDR3 bases are TGTGCCAGCAGTGCCAGGGTCAATCAGCCCCAGCATTTT.

V is TRBV30 and J is TRBJ2-7, with D tentatively TRBD1 (6 bases). V was clipped by 0 bases and J by 7 bases, with 10 bases between them. This CDR3 comprises 12 residues. Germline CDR1 reads GTSNPN; CDR2 reads SVGIG (reference sequence). The CDR3 loop is CAWSVSGVEQYF. As DNA, the CDR3 is TGTGCCTGGAGTGTGTCAGGGGTTGAGCAGTACTTC.

The chain links TRBV5-8 to TRBJ2-7, with 8 nucleotides matching TRBD2. V shed 2 bases, J shed 4 bases, and the junction held 11 bases outside the gene matches. CDR1 is SGHTS, CDR2 YDEGEE, per germline. The CDR3 has 16 residues. The chain's CDR3 is CASSFPGGGTSYEQYF. The CDR3 DNA reads as TGTGCCAGCAGCTTCCCGGGGGGGGGCACTTCATACGAGCAGTACTTC.

V gene TRBV29-1 combines with J gene TRBJ1-1; TRBD1 aligns across 7 bases. With V trimmed by 7 bases and J by 0 bases, 5 bases remained unmatched. The CDR3 length is 13 residues. CDR1 is SQVTM and CDR2 is ANQGSEA in the germline V gene. CDR3 region: CSAWDSLNTEAFF. The CDR3 DNA reads as TGCAGCGCGTGGGACAGCCTGAACACTGAAGCTTTCTTT.

The rearrangement links TRBV2 to TRBJ2-1, with 9 bases that match TRBD2. With 11 bases clipped from V and 0 bases from J, the junction kept 2 bases outside the gene matches. The CDR3 covers 13 residues. Germline loops: CDR1 SNHLY, CDR2 FYNNEI. The CDR3 here is CAGLAPSYNEQFF. In nucleotides, the CDR3 is TGTGCCGGACTAGCGCCCTCCTACAATGAGCAGTTCTTC.

The V and J genes are TRBV19 and TRBJ1-5; 7 nucleotides align to TRBD1. This CDR3 has 15 amino acids. Germline V gene lookup returns CDR1 LNHDA and CDR2 SQIVND (reference sequence). The ends lost 3 bases at V and 6 bases at J; junction bases unmatched: 8. CDR3 protein: CASSIQTGAGQPQHF. The CDR3 bases are TGTGCCAGTAGTATTCAAACAGGGGCGGGTCAGCCCCAGCATTTT.

This chain links TRBV29-1 with TRBJ2-7, with 8 bases aligning to TRBD2. Germline V CDR1 and CDR2: SQVTM, ANQGSEA. The V segment lost 8 bases and the J segment 9 bases; nucleotides outside the gene matches: 15. The CDR3 is made up of 13 amino acids. The CDR3 spells CSTGGGNTYGQYF. For the CDR3, the DNA is TGCAGCACCGGGGGGGGAAACACCTATGGGCAGTACTTC.

The rearrangement joins TRBV18 to TRBJ2-7, with a tentative D call TRBD1 (6 bases). The CDR3 is made up of 15 amino acids. Per the germline V gene, CDR1 is KGHSH and CDR2 is LQKENI. The V end was cut by 1 base, the J end by 6 bases, with 16 bases between. CDR3 sequence (DNA): TGTGCCAGCTCACCACTTGGGACATCGAACTCCGAGCAGTACTTC. It encodes CASSPLGTSNSEQYF.

The rearrangement links TRBV7-2 to TRBJ1-4; no firm D call. Looked up from germline, CDR1 is SGHTA and CDR2 is FQGNSA. This CDR3 contains 13 residues. The V end was cut by 5 bases, the J end by 8 bases, with 12 bases between. The CDR3 sequence: CASSPGLGEKLFF. The CDR3 nucleotides are TGTGCCAGCAGCCCGGGCCTGGGGGAAAAACTGTTTTTT.

This chain uses TRBV29-1 with TRBJ1-5; 12 nucleotides match TRBD1. Germline lookup yields CDR1 SQVTM and CDR2 ANQGSEA. This CDR3 is 15 amino acids long. V lost 4 bases to trimming and J lost 0 bases; unmatched junction nucleotides: 1. This chain's CDR3 is CSVGDRGPSNQPQHF. CDR3 nucleotides: TGCAGCGTTGGGGACAGGGGGCCTAGCAATCAGCCCCAGCATTTT.

This clone was observed a handful of times. This rearrangement joins TRBV11-2 to TRBJ1-5; no clear D. The CDR3 length is 13 residues. Germline V lookup: CDR1 SGHAT, CDR2 FQNNGV. Deletions cut 3 bases from V and 5 bases from J, with 8 bases between. Written as DNA, the CDR3 is TGTGCCAGCAGCTTGATGACCCATCAGCCCCAGCATTTT. This codes for CASSLMTHQPQHF. The full variable domain, rest sourced from reference TRBV11-2 and TRBJ1-5, is EAGVAQSPRYKIIEKRQSVAFWCNPISGHATLYWYQQILGQGPKLLIQFQNNGVVDDSQLPKDRFSAERLKGVDSTLKIQPAKLEDSAVYLCASSLMTHQPQHFGDGTRLSIL.

This clone was detected only a few times. At the DNA level, this CDR3 is encoded by other sequences in the same sample as well. The rearrangement uses TRBV19 and TRBJ2-5; 8 bases fit TRBD1. V trimming: 3 bases; J trimming: 4 bases; junction bases outside the gene matches: 4. The CDR3 has 14 amino acids. Germline-derived CDR1 and CDR2 are LNHDA and SQIVND (reference sequence). DNA of the CDR3: TGTGCCAGTAGTATCACCGGGACAGGAGAGACCCAGTACTTC. Residues: CASSITGTGETQYF.